This T cell receptor (beta chain) was sequenced in a study of blood T cells in healthy people across ages. Broader study findings: Diversity was higher, and naive CD4+ cells more numerous, in long-lived donors than in aged donors.

PCR was performed a second time for about 7 to 12 cycles using a sample-barcoded 5' primer and a J-beta primer mix. TCRdb analysed the 5' RACE reads with MiXCR anew, one entry per CDR3 protein. The table includes roughly 1.5 million distinct CDR3 sequences, roughly 43% detected once. This CDR3 region has 16 residues. The germline CDR1 and CDR2 sequences are LGHDT and YNNKEL (reference sequence). The junction had 5 bases not matched to a gene; V was cut back by 1 base and J by 5 bases. Regarding this clonotype: As yet, its antigen is unknown.

Every donor provided roughly 10 milliliters of peripheral blood. This TCR was recovered from a woman aged 18 to 35 in good health. This sequence joins TRBV3-1 and TRBJ1-5, with 10 bases fitting TRBD1. The sample taken for sequencing was blood. The CDR3 nucleotides are TGTGCCAGCAGCCAAGGATGGGGGACAGGGGATCAGCCCCAGCATTTT. This encodes CASSQGWGTGDQPQHF.